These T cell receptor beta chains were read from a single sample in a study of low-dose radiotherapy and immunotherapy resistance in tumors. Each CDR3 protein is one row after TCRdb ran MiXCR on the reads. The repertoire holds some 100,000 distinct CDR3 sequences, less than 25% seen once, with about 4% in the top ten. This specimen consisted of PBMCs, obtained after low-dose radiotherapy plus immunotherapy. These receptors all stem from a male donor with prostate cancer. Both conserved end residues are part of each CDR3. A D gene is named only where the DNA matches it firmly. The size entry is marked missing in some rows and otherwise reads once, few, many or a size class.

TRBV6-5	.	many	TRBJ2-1	CAIRQFSYNEQFF	TGTGCCATCCGACAGTTCTCCTACAATGAGCAGTTCTTC
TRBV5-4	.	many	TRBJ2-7	CASSFEGGGYEQYF	TGTGCCAGCAGCTTTGAAGGAGGAGGCTACGAGCAGTACTTC
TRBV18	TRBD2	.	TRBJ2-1	CASSPFGGGGHNEQFF	TGTGCCAGCTCACCTTTCGGCGGGGGGGGCCACAATGAGCAGTTCTTC
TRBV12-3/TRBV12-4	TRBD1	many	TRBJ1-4	CASSRSPGQANEKLFF	TGTGCCAGCAGTAGAAGTCCGGGACAGGCTAATGAAAAACTGTTTTTT
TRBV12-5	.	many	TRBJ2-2	CASGLWGYEENTGELFF	TGTGCTAGTGGTTTGTGGGGTTACGAGGAGAACACCGGGGAGCTGTTTTTT
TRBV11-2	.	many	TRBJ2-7	CASSLDIRKQYF	TGTGCCAGCAGCTTAGATATCCGGAAGCAGTACTTC
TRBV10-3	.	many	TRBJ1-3	CAISDSMEGNTIYF	TGTGCCATCAGTGACTCAATGGAAGGAAACACCATATATTTT
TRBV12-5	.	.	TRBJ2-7	CASGLGYTAYEQYF	TGTGCTAGTGGTTTGGGTTACACTGCCTACGAGCAGTACTTC
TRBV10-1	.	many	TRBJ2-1	CASSESAGYNEQFF	TGCGCCAGCAGTGAGTCAGCGGGCTACAATGAGCAGTTCTTC
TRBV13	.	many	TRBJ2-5	CASSLGGGGLQETQYF	TGTGCCAGCAGCTTAGGAGGGGGGGGACTCCAGGAGACCCAGTACTTC
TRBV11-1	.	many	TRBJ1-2	CASSGTNRTYGYTF	TGTGCCAGCAGCGGGACGAACCGCACCTATGGCTACACCTTC
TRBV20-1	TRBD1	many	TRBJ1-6	CSARESGTGQPLHF	TGCAGTGCTAGAGAGAGTGGGACAGGGCAGCCCCTCCACTTT
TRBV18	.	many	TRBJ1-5	CASSPNSGGNQPQHF	TGTGCCAGCTCACCGAATTCAGGGGGCAATCAGCCCCAGCATTTT
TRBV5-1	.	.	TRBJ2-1	CASSLFASSYNEQFF	TGCGCCAGCAGCTTGTTTGCTAGCTCCTACAATGAGCAGTTCTTC
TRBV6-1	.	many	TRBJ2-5	CASREGGSRETQYF	TGTGCCAGCAGGGAAGGGGGTTCCCGAGAGACCCAGTACTTC
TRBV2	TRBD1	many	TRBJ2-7	CASSPQGQGSYEQYF	TGTGCCAGCAGTCCCCAGGGACAGGGGTCCTACGAGCAGTACTTC
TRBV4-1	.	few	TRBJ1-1	CASRQRPSDGLNTEAFF	TGCGCCAGCAGACAGCGGCCGTCGGACGGATTGAACACTGAAGCTTTCTTT
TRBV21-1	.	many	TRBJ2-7	CASSKQGQSYEQYF	TGTGCCAGCAGCAAACAGGGCCAATCCTACGAGCAGTACTTC
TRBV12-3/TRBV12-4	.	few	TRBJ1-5	CASSTGDGPNQPQHF	TGTGCCAGCAGTACCGGGGACGGCCCAAATCAGCCCCAGCATTTT
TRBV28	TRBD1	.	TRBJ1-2	CASWTGFDYGYTF	TGTGCCAGCTGGACAGGGTTCGACTATGGCTACACCTTC
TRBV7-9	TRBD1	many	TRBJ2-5	CASTARAGGPGETQYF	TGTGCCAGCACCGCTAGGGCAGGGGGCCCAGGAGAGACCCAGTACTTC
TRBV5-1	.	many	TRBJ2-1	CASSFTPLQEQFF	TGCGCCAGCAGCTTTACCCCCTTGCAAGAGCAGTTCTTC
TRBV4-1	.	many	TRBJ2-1	CASSHPSASSYNEQFF	TGCGCCAGCAGCCACCCGTCTGCTAGCTCCTACAATGAGCAGTTCTTC
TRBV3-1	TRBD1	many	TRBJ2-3	CASSHYGTGVRADTQYF	TGTGCCAGCAGCCATTACGGGACAGGGGTTCGAGCAGATACGCAGTATTTT
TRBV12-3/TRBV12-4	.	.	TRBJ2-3	CASSPSARGADTQYF	TGTGCCAGCAGTCCCTCAGCCAGAGGGGCAGATACGCAGTATTTT
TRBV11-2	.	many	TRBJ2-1	CASSSEVGYNEQFF	TGTGCCAGCAGCTCAGAGGTGGGGTACAATGAGCAGTTCTTC
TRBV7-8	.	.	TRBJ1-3	CASSLRGDSGNTIYF	TGTGCCAGCAGCTTAAGGGGCGACTCTGGAAACACCATATATTTT
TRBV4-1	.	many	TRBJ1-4	CASSQDPGGNEKLFF	TGCGCCAGCAGCCAAGATCCCGGGGGCAATGAAAAACTGTTTTTT
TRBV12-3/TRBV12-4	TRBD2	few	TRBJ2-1	CASSLLRGGDNEQFF	TGTGCCAGCAGTTTACTGCGGGGGGGCGACAATGAGCAGTTCTTC
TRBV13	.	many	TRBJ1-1	CASSFRGMNTEAFF	TGTGCCAGCAGCTTTAGGGGAATGAACACTGAAGCTTTCTTT
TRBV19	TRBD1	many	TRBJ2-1	CASSIGDRRGEQFF	TGTGCCAGTAGTATAGGGGACAGGAGGGGTGAGCAGTTCTTC
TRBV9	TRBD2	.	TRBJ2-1	CASSALAGVDNEQFF	TGTGCCAGCAGCGCCCTAGCGGGTGTCGACAATGAGCAGTTCTTC
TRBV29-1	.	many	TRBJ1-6	CSVEFGGSSYNSPLHF	TGCAGCGTTGAATTTGGGGGAAGCTCCTATAATTCACCCCTCCACTTT
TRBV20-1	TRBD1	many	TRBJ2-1	CSALRTGSRRYNEQFF	TGCAGTGCTCTACGGACAGGCAGTAGGCGTTACAATGAGCAGTTCTTC
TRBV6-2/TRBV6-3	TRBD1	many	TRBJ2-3	CASTDRAPDTQYF	TGTGCCAGCACCGACAGGGCCCCAGATACGCAGTATTTT
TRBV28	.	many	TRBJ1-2	CASSPGGHGYTF	TGTGCCAGCTCCCCGGGGGGACATGGCTACACCTTC
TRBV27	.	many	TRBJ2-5	CASSPLGRSHEETQYF	TGTGCCAGCAGTCCCCTCGGACGCTCCCACGAGGAGACCCAGTACTTC
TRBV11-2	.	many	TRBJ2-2	CASSFQAGELFF	TGTGCCAGCAGCTTTCAGGCTGGGGAGCTGTTTTTT
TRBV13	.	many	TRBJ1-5	CASSFSDQPQHF	TGTGCCAGCAGCTTTTCCGATCAGCCCCAGCATTTT
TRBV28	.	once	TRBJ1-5	CASSLWRARQPQHF	TGTGCCAGCAGTTTATGGAGGGCAAGACAGCCCCAGCATTTT
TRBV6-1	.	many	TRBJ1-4	CATDLGGAEEKLFF	TGTGCCACCGACTTAGGGGGAGCGGAAGAAAAACTGTTTTTT
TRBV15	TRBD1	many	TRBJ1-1	CATSNRDRGRTEAFF	TGTGCCACCAGCAACCGGGACAGGGGGAGAACTGAAGCTTTCTTT
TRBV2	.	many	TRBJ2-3	CASSEQAHTDTQYF	TGTGCCAGCAGTGAGCAGGCCCACACAGATACGCAGTATTTT
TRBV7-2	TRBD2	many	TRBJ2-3	CASSLEWSSGGEMEPYF	TGTGCCAGCAGCTTAGAATGGTCTAGCGGGGGCGAAATGGAGCCGTATTTT
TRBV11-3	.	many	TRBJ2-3	CASSLGGVGADTQYF	TGTGCCAGCAGCTTAGGAGGCGTGGGTGCAGATACGCAGTATTTT
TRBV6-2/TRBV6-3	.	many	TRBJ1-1	CASSNGRGEAFF	TGTGCCAGCAGTAACGGTCGAGGTGAAGCTTTCTTT
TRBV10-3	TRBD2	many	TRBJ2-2	CAIKASGEAGELFF	TGTGCCATCAAGGCGAGCGGGGAGGCCGGGGAGCTGTTTTTT
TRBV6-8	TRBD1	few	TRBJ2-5	CATTTGLQETQYF	TGTGCCACTACGACAGGGCTTCAAGAGACCCAGTACTTC
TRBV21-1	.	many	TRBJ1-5	CASSKKGNRQGVTKPQHF	TGTGCCAGCAGCAAAAAGGGGAATCGACAGGGGGTGACAAAGCCCCAGCATTTT